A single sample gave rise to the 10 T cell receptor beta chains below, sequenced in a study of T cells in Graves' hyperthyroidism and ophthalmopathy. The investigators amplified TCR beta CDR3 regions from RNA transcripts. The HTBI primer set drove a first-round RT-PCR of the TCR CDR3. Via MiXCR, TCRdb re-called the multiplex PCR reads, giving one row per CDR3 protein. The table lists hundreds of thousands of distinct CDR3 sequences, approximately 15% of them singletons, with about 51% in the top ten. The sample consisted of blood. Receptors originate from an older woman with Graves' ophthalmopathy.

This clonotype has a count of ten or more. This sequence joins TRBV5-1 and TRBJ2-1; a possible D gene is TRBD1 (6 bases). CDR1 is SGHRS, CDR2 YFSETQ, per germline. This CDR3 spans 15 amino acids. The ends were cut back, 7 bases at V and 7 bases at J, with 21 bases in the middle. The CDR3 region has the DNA TGCGCCAGCGGTGGGGTAGCCGAGGGGGTTAATGAGCAGTTCTTC. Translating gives CASGGVAEGVNEQFF.

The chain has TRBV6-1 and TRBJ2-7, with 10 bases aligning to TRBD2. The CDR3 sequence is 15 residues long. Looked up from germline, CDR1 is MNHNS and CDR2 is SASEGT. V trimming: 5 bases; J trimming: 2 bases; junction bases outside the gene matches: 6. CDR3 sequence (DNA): TGTGCCAGCAGTCCGAGCGGGGGGGTGACCTACGAGCAGTACTTC. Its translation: CASSPSGGVTYEQYF.

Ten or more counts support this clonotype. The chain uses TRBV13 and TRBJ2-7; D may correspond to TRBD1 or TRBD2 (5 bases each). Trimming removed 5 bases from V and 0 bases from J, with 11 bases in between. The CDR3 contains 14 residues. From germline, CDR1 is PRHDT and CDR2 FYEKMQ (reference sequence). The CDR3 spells CASSTGPSSYEQYF. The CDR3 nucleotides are TGTGCCAGCAGCACGGGACCCAGCTCCTACGAGCAGTACTTC.

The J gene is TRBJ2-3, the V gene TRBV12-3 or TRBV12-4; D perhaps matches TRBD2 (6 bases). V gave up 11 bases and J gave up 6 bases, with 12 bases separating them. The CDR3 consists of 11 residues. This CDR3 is CAGGIADTQYF. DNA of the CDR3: TGTGCCGGCGGGATTGCGGATACGCAGTATTTT.

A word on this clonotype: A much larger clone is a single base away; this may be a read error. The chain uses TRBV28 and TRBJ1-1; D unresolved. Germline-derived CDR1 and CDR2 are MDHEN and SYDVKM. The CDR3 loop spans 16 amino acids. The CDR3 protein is CPSSSPPRAFNTEAFF. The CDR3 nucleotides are TGTCCCAGCAGTTCCCCTCCACGGGCCTTTAACACTGAAGCTTTCTTT. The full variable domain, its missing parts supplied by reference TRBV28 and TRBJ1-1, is DVKVTQSSRYLVKRTGEKVFLECVQDMDHENMFWYRQDPGLGLRLIYFSYDVKMKEKGDIPEGYSVSREKKERFSLILESASTNQTSMYLCPSSSPPRAFNTEAFFGQGTRLTVV.

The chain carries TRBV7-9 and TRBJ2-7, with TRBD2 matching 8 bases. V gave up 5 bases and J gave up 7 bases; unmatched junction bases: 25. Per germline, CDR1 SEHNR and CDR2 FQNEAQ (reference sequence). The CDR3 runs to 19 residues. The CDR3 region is CASSTDPVRLASVQDEQYF. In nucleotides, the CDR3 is TGTGCCAGCAGCACGGACCCGGTCCGACTAGCGTCCGTTCAGGATGAGCAGTACTTC.

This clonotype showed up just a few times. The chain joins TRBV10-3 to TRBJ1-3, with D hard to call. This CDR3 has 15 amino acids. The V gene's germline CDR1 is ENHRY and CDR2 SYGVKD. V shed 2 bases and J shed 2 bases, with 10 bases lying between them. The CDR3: CAISEDQWAGNTIYF. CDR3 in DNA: TGTGCCATCAGTGAGGACCAGTGGGCTGGAAACACCATATATTTT.

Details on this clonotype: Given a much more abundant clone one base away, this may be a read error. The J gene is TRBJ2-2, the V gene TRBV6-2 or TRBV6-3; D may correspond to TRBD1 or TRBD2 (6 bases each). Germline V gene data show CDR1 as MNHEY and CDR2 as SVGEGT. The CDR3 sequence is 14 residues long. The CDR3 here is CTSSYSRGAGELFF. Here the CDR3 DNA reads TGTACCAGCAGTTACTCGAGGGGGGCCGGGGAGCTGTTTTTT.

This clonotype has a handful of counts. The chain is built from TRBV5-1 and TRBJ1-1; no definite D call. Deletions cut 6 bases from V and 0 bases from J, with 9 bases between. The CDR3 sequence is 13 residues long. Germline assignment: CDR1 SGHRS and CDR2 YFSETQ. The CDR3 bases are TGCGCCAGCACGCAAGATCTGAACACTGAAGCTTTCTTT. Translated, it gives CASTQDLNTEAFF.

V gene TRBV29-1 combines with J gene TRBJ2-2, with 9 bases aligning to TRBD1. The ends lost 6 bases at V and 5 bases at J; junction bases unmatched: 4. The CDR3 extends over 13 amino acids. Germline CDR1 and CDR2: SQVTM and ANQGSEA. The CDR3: CSVTGQGTGELFF. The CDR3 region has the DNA TGCAGCGTGACGGGACAGGGAACCGGGGAGCTGTTTTTT.